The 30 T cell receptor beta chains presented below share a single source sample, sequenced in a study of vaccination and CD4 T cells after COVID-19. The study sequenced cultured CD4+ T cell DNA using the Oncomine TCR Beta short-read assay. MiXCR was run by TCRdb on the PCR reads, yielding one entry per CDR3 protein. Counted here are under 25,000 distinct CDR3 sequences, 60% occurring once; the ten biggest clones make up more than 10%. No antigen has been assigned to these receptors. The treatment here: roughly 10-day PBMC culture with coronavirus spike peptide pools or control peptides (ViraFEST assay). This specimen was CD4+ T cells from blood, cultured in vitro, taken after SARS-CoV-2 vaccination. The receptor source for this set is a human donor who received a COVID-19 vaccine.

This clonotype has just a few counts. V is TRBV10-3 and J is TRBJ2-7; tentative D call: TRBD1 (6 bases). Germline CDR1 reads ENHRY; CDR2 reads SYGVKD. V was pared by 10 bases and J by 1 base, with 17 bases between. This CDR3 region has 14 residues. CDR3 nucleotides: TGTGCCAGCAGCCTCACAGGGTGGTCCTACGAGCAGTACTTC. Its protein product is CASSLTGWSYEQYF.

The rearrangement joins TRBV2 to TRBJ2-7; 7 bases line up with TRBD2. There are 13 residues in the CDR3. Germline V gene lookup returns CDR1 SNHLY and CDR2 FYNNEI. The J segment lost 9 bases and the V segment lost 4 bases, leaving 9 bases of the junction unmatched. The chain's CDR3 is CASSVAGDEGQYF. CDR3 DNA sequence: TGTGCCAGCAGTGTGGCGGGGGACGAGGGGCAGTACTTC.

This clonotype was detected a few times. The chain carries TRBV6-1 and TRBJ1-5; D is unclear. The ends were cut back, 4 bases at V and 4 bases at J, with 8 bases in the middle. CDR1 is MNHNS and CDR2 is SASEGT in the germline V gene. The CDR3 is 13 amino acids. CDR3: CASSADLNQPQHF. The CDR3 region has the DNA TGTGCCAGCAGTGCCGATCTGAATCAGCCCCAGCATTTT.

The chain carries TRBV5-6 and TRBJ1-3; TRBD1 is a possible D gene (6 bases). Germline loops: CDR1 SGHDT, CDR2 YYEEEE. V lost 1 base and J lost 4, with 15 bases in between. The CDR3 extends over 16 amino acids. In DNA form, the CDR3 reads TGTGCCAGCAGCTTGTCGGTGGGGGCGACGGGAAACACCATATATTTT. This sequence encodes CASSLSVGATGNTIYF.

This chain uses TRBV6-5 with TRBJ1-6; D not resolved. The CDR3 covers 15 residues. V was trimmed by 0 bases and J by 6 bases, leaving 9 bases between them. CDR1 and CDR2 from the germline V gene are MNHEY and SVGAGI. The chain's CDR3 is CASSYSGEFNSPLHF. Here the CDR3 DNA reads TGTGCCAGCAGTTACTCGGGTGAATTTAATTCACCCCTCCACTTT.

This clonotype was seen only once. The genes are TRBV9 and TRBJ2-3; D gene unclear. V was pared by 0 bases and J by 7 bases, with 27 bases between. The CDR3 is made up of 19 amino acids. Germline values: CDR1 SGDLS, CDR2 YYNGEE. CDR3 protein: CASSVGEGAVRAGGYTQYF. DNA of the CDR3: TGTGCCAGCAGCGTAGGGGAAGGTGCGGTGCGAGCAGGCGGATATACGCAGTATTTT.

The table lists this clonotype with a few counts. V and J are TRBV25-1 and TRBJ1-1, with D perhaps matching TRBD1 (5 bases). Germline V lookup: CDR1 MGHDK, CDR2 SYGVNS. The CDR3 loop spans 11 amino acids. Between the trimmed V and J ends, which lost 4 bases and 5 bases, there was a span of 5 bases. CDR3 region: CASSGGTEAFF. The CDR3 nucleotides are TGTGCCAGCAGTGGGGGGACTGAAGCTTTCTTT. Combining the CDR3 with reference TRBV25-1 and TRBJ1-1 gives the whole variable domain EADIYQTPRYLVIGTGKKITLECSQTMGHDKMYWYQQDPGMELHLIHYSYGVNSTEKGDLSSESTVSRIRTEHFPLTLESARPSHTSQYLCASSGGTEAFFGQGTRLTVV.

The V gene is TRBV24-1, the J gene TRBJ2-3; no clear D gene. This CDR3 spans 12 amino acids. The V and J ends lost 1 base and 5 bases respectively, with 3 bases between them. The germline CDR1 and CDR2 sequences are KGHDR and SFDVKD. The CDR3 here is CATSDLRDTQYF. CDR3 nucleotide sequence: TGTGCCACCAGTGATTTAAGAGATACGCAGTATTTT.

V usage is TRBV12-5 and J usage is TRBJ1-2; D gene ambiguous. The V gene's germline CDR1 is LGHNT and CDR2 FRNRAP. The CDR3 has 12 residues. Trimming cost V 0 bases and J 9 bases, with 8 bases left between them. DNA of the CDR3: TGTGCTAGTGGTTTGGTCAGAGGGAGCTACACCTTC. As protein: CASGLVRGSYTF.

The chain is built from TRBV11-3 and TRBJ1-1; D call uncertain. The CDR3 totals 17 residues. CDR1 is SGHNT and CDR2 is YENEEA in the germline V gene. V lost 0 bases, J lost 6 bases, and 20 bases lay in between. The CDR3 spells CASSLDKYFGSGAEAFF. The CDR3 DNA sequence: TGTGCCAGCAGCTTAGATAAGTATTTCGGGAGTGGAGCTGAAGCTTTCTTT.

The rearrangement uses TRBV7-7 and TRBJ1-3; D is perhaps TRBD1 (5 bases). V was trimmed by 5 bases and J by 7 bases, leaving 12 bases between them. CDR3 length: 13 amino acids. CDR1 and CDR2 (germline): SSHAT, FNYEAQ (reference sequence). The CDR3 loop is CASSPGGTNTIYF. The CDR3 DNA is TGTGCCAGCAGCCCTGGGGGAACGAACACCATATATTTT. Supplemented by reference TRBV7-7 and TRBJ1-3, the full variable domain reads GAGVSQSPRYKVTKRGQDVTLRCDPISSHATLYWYQQALGQGPEFLTYFNYEAQPDKSGLPSDRFSAERPEGSISTLTIQRTEQRDSAMYRCASSPGGTNTIYFGEGSWLTVV.

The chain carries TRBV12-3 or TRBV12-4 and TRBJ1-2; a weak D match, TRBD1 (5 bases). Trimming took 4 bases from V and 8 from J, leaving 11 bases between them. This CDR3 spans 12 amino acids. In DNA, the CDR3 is TGTGCCAGCAGTTGGGGGGGTGGCGGCTACACCTTC. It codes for CASSWGGGGYTF.

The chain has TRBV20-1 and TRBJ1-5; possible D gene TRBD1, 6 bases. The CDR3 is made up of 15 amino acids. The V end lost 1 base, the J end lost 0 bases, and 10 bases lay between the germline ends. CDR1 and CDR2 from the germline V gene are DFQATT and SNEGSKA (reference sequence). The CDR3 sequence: CSARGRGASNQPQHF. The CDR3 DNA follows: TGCAGTGCTAGAGGCCGGGGGGCTAGCAATCAGCCCCAGCATTTT.

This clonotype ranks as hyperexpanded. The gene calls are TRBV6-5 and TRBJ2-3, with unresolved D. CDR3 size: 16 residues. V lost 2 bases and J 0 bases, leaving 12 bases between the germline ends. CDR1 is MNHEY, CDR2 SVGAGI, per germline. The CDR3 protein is CASSYGAMLSTDTQYF. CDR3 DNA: TGTGCCAGCAGTTACGGTGCTATGCTTAGCACAGATACGCAGTATTTT.

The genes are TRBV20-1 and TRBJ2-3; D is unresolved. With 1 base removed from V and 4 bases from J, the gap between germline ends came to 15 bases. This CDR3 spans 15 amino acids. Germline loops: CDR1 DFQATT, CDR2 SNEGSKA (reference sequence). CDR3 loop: CSARVILPGSDTQYF. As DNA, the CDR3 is TGCAGTGCTAGAGTGATCCTTCCCGGGTCAGATACGCAGTATTTT.

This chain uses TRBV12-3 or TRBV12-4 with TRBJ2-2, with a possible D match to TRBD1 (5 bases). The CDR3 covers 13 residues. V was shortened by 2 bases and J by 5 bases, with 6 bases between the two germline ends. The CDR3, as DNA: TGTGCCAGCAGTTTAAGGGGTACCGGGGAGCTGTTTTTT. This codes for CASSLRGTGELFF.

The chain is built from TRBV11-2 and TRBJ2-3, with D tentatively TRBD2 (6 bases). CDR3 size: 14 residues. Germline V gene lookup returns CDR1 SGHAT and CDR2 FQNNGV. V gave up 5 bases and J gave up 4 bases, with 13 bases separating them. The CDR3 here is CASSRLVMADTQYF. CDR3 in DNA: TGTGCCAGCAGCCGACTAGTGATGGCAGATACGCAGTATTTT.

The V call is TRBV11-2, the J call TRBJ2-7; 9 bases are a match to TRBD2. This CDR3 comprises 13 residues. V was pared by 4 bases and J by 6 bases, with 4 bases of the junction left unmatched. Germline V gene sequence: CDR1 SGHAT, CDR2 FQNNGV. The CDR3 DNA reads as TGTGCCAGCAGCTCGCGGACTAGCGCCGAGCAGTACTTC. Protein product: CASSSRTSAEQYF.

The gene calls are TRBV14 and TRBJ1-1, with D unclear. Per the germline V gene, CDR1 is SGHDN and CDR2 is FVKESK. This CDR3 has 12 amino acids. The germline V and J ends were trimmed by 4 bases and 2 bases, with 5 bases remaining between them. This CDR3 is CASSRVNTEAFF. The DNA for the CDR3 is TGTGCCAGCAGCCGAGTAAACACTGAAGCTTTCTTT. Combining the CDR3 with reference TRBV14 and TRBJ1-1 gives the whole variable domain EAGVTQFPSHSVIEKGQTVTLRCDPISGHDNLYWYRRVMGKEIKFLLHFVKESKQDESGMPNNRFLAERTGGTYSTLKVQPAELEDSGVYFCASSRVNTEAFFGQGTRLTVV.

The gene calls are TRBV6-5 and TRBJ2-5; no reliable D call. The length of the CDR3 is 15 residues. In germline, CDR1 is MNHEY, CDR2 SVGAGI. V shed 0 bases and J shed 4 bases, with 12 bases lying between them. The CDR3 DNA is TGTGCCAGCAGTTACTCCCACGGTGGACGAGAGACCCAGTACTTC. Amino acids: CASSYSHGGRETQYF.

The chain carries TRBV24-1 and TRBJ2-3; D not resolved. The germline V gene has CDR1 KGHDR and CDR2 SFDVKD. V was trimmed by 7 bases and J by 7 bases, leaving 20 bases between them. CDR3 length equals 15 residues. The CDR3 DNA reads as TGTGCCACCAGCGCTGACGGCCCCCGAACTTATACGCAGTATTTT. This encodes CATSADGPRTYTQYF.

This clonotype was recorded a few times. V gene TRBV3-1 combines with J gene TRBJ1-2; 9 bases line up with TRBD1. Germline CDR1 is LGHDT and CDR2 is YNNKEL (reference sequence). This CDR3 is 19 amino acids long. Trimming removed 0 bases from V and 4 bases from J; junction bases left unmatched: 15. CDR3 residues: CASSQDRGTGSPDPYGYTF. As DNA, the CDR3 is TGTGCCAGCAGCCAAGATCGAGGGACAGGGAGTCCTGATCCCTATGGCTACACCTTC.

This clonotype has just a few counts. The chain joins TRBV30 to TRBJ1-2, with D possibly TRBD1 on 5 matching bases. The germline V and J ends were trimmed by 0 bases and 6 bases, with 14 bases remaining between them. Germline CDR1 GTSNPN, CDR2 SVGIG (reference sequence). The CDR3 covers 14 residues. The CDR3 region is CAWSVRRDSHGYTF. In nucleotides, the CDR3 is TGTGCCTGGAGTGTACGACGGGACTCCCATGGCTACACCTTC.

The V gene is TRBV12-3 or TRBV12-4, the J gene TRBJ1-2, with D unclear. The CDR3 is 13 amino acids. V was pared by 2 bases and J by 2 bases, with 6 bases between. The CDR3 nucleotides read TGTGCCAGCAGTTTACAGAGAAACTATGGCTACACCTTC. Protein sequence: CASSLQRNYGYTF.

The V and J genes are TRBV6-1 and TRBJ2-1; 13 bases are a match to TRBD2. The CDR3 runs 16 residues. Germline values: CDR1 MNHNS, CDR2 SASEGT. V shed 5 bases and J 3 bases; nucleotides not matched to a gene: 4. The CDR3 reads CASSPRTSGSYNEQFF. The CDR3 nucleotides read TGTGCCAGCAGTCCACGGACTAGCGGGAGCTACAATGAGCAGTTCTTC.

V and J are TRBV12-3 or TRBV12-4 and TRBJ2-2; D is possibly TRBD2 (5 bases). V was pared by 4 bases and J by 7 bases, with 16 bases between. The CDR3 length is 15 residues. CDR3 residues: CASSSAPGWNGELFF. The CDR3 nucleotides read TGTGCCAGCAGTTCGGCCCCGGGGTGGAACGGGGAGCTGTTTTTT.

For the CDR3, the DNA is TGTGCCTGGGTGGTAAGAGATAATTCACCCCTCCACTTT. It encodes CAWVVRDNSPLHF. V and J are TRBV30 and TRBJ1-6; D is ambiguous. The V gene's germline CDR1 is GTSNPN and CDR2 SVGIG (reference sequence). The V gene lost 5 bases and the J gene lost 5 bases, with 10 bases spanning the gap. This CDR3 has 13 amino acids.

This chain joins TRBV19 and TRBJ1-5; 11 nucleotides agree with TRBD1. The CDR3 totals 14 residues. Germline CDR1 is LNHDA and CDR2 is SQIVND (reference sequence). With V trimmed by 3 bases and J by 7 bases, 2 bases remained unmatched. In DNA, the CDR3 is TGTGCCAGTAGTATCGGACAGGGGGCCCAGCCCCAGCATTTT. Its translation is CASSIGQGAQPQHF.

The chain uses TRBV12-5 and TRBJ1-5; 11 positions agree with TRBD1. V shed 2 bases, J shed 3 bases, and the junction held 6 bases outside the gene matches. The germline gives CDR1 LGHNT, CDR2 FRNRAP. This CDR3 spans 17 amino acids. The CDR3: CASGLRTGGETNQPQHF. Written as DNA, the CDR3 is TGTGCTAGTGGTTTGAGGACAGGGGGCGAGACCAATCAGCCCCAGCATTTT. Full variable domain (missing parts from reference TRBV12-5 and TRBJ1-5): DARVTQTPRHKVTEMGQEVTMRCQPILGHNTVFWYRQTMMQGLELLAYFRNRAPLDDSGMPKDRFSAEMPDATLATLKIQPSEPRDSAVYFCASGLRTGGETNQPQHFGDGTRLSIL.

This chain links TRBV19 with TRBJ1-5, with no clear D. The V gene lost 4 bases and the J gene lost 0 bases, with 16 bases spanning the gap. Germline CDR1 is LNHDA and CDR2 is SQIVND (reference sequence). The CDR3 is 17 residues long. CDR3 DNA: TGTGCCAGTAGTACCCTCTTGGATATGAGTAGCAATCAGCCCCAGCATTTT. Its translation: CASSTLLDMSSNQPQHF.